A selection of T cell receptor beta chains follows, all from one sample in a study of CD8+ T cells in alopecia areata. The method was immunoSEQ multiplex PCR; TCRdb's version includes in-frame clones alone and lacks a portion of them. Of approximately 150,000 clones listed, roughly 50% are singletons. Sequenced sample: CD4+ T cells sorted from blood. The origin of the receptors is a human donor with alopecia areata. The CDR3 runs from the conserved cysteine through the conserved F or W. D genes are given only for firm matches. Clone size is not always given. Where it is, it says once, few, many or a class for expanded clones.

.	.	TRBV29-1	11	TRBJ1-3	CSGFTGNTIYF	TGCAGCGGTTTCACTGGAAACACCATATATTTT
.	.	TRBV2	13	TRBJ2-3	CASRARPGDTQYF	TGTGCCAGCAGAGCGCGACCCGGCGATACGCAGTATTTT
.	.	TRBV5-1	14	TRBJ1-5	CASSADGGNQPQHF	TGCGCCAGCAGCGCGGACGGGGGAAATCAGCCCCAGCATTTT
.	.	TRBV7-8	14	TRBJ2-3	CASSLSFRENTQYF	TGTGCCAGCAGCTTAAGTTTCCGAGAAAATACGCAGTATTTT
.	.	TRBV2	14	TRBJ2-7	CASRNRVIGYEQYF	TGTGCCAGCAGGAACAGGGTTATCGGCTACGAGCAGTACTTC
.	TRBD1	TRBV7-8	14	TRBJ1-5	CASSSTGHNQPQHF	TGTGCCAGCAGCTCGACAGGGCATAATCAGCCCCAGCATTTT
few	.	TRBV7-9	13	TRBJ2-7	CASSPPADYEQYF	TGTGCCAGCAGCCCCCCGGCCGACTACGAGCAGTACTTC
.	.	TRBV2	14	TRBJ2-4	CASSEGRAKNIQYF	TGTGCCAGCAGTGAGGGCAGAGCCAAAAACATTCAGTACTTC
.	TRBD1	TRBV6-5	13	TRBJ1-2	CASSRQGHYGYTF	TGTGCCAGCAGCCGACAGGGTCACTATGGCTACACCTTC
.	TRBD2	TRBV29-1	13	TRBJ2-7	CSVTGLATYEQYF	TGCAGCGTGACGGGACTAGCTACCTACGAGCAGTACTTC
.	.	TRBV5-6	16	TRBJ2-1	CASSLHALGPYNEQFF	TGTGCCAGCAGCCTTCACGCTCTGGGCCCCTACAATGAGCAGTTCTTC
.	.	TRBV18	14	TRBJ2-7	CASSLRDTNYEQYF	TGTGCCAGCTCCCTCCGGGACACTAACTACGAGCAGTACTTC
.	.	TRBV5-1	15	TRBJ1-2	CASSLALDGVYGYTF	TGCGCCAGCAGCTTGGCTCTGGACGGAGTCTATGGCTACACCTTC
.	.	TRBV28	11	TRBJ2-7	CASSGPHEQYF	TGTGCCAGCAGTGGGCCTCACGAGCAGTACTTC
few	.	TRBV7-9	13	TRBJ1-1	CASSRAGNTEAFF	TGTGCCAGCAGCCGAGCAGGGAACACTGAAGCTTTCTTT
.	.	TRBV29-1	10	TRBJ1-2	CSAQDRIYTF	TGCAGCGCCCAAGACAGGATCTACACCTTC
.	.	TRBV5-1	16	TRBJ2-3	CASSLARVYGTDTQYF	TGCGCCAGCAGCTTGGCCAGGGTGTATGGGACAGATACGCAGTATTTT
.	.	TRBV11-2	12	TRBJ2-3	CASSQVADTQYF	TGTGCCAGCAGCCAGGTCGCTGATACGCAGTATTTT
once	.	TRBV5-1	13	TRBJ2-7	CASSLSGPEEQYF	TGCGCCAGCAGCTTGTCAGGGCCCGAGGAGCAGTACTTC
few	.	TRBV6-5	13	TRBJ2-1	CASRAGTPPEQFF	TGTGCCAGCAGAGCCGGGACCCCGCCTGAGCAGTTCTTC
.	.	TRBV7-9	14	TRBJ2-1	CASSPGFGGLEQFF	TGTGCCAGCAGCCCCGGGTTTGGGGGTCTTGAGCAGTTCTTC
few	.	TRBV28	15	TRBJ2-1	CASSSSGLPNNEQFF	TGTGCCAGCAGTTCATCGGGACTGCCCAACAATGAGCAGTTCTTC
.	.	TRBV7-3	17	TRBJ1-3	CASSPSGAFDSGNTIYF	TGTGCCAGCTCCCCCTCCGGGGCGTTCGACTCTGGAAACACCATATATTTT
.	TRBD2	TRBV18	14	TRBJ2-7	CASSRSGSNHEQYF	TGTGCCAGCTCGCGGAGCGGGAGTAACCACGAGCAGTACTTC
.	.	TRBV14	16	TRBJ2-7	CASSPNLGQRSYEQYF	TGTGCCAGCAGCCCTAATCTAGGACAGCGATCCTACGAGCAGTACTTC
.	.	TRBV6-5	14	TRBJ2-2	CASSYFRGSGELFF	TGTGCCAGCAGTTACTTTCGGGGTTCCGGGGAGCTGTTTTTT
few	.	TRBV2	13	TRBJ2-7	CASSDPRPYEQYF	TGTGCCAGCAGTGATCCGAGACCCTACGAGCAGTACTTC
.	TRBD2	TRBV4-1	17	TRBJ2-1	CASSQDQRGHSYNEQFF	TGCGCCAGCAGCCAAGACCAGCGGGGTCACTCCTACAATGAGCAGTTCTTC
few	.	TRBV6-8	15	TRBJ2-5	CASSCIGSGQETQYF	TGTGCCAGCAGTTGCATAGGTAGCGGACAAGAGACCCAGTACTTC